This TCR beta chain appears in the sequencing data of a study of a mutant IDH1 vaccine in newly diagnosed glioma. V dropped 1 base and J dropped 6 bases, with 12 bases sitting between them. CDR1 is MNHEY and CDR2 is SVGAGI in the germline V gene. The CDR3 runs to 14 residues. Time point denoted: week 35, safety follow-up. Every vaccine dose comprised 300 ug of mutant IDH1 20-mer peptide plus topical imiquimod. The data were produced by immunoSEQ multiplex PCR, yet TCRdb's version contains in-frame clones alone and is incomplete. The table lists about 48,000 clones, approximately 80% of them singletons, with approximately 6.8% in the top ten. In the case of this clone: The antigen remains undetermined.

This TCR was recovered from a man aged 40-49 years with glioma. The sequencing here drew on PBMCs, taken from a glioma patient whose treatment included an IDH1 peptide vaccine. V and J are TRBV6-5 and TRBJ1-2; D is perhaps TRBD1 (6 bases). The CDR3 sequence: CASSYLGGYDGYTF. In DNA, the CDR3 is TGTGCCAGCAGTTACTTGGGGGGCTACGATGGCTACACCTTC.